What follows are 24 T cell receptor beta chains derived from one specimen sequenced in a study of cytomegalovirus exposure and HLA in healthy donors. The PCR had 60 Vbeta and 13 Jbeta primers. The data were produced by immunoSEQ multiplex PCR, yet TCRdb's version contains in-frame clones alone and is incomplete. Of approximately 130,000 clones listed, 70% to 85% are singletons. Material for sequencing was PBMCs. Receptors originate from a boy aged 5-17 years in good health and CMV-seronegative.

A single count supports this clone. V is TRBV9 and J is TRBJ2-5; TRBD1 might be the D (6 bases). The CDR3 extends over 13 amino acids. In germline, CDR1 is SGDLS, CDR2 YYNGEE. V was shortened by 3 bases and J by 1 base, with 7 bases between the two germline ends. The CDR3 nucleotides read TGTGCCAGCAGCGCAGGGGCCCAAGAGACCCAGTACTTC. Translating gives CASSAGAQETQYF.

The chain carries TRBV10-3 and TRBJ2-7; TRBD1 aligns across 12 bases. Germline trimming cut 6 bases from V and 2 bases from J; bases unmatched to any gene: 17. CDR1 is ENHRY and CDR2 is SYGVKD in the germline V gene. This CDR3 has 19 residues. The CDR3 reads CAIRVRLGQGAPPAYEQYF. CDR3 nucleotide sequence: TGTGCCATCAGAGTGAGATTGGGACAGGGGGCGCCCCCAGCCTACGAGCAGTACTTC.

The rearrangement joins TRBV5-4 to TRBJ2-7, with 9 bases matching TRBD1. V was pared by 0 bases and J by 2 bases, with 3 bases of the junction left unmatched. This CDR3 has 15 amino acids. Germline-derived CDR1 and CDR2 are SGHNT and YYREEE (reference sequence). CDR3 nucleotide sequence: TGTGCCAGCAGCTTGGAGGGGACAGGGACCTACGAGCAGTACTTC. Translating it yields CASSLEGTGTYEQYF.

The chain combines TRBV9 with TRBJ2-6; D not certain. Trimming left V 0 bases short and J 3 bases short, with 10 bases between. Germline values: CDR1 SGDLS, CDR2 YYNGEE. The length of the CDR3 is 16 residues. In DNA form, the CDR3 reads TGTGCCAGCAGCGTAGCTACCCCCGGTGGGGCCAACGTCCTGACTTTC. This gives the protein CASSVATPGGANVLTF.

The chain carries TRBV5-8 and TRBJ2-7; D possibly corresponds to TRBD1 (6 bases). Germline V gene lookup returns CDR1 SGHTS and CDR2 YDEGEE. The CDR3 totals 14 residues. V dropped 1 base and J dropped 7 bases, with 15 bases sitting between them. The CDR3 DNA follows: TGTGCCAGCAGCTTGCCAGGGGACCCTAGTGAGCAGTACTTC. This translates into CASSLPGDPSEQYF.

This chain joins TRBV4-3 and TRBJ2-3; 11 bases are shared with TRBD2. With 0 bases clipped from V and 5 bases from J, the junction kept 7 bases outside the gene matches. The CDR3 loop spans 17 amino acids. The germline gives CDR1 LGHNA, CDR2 YSLEER. CDR3 sequence: CASSQDLSGGDGDTQYF. DNA for the CDR3: TGCGCCAGCAGCCAAGATCTTAGCGGGGGGGATGGAGATACGCAGTATTTT.

The chain joins TRBV6-5 to TRBJ1-1; TRBD1 matches at 10 bases. The CDR3 is 16 amino acids. The germline V gene has CDR1 MNHEY and CDR2 SVGAGI. Unmatched junction bases numbered 8, after V lost 2 bases and J lost 5 bases. The CDR3 sequence is CASSYTGQGFITEAFF. The CDR3 nucleotides read TGTGCCAGCAGTTACACGGGACAGGGGTTTATAACTGAAGCTTTCTTT.

This chain joins TRBV7-2 and TRBJ2-1; no firm D call. Per the germline V gene, CDR1 is SGHTA and CDR2 is FQGNSA. This CDR3 has 16 residues. The V end lost 5 bases, the J end lost 0 bases, and 14 bases lay between the germline ends. CDR3 DNA: TGTGCCAGCAGCCTAGTAGCATTGAGCTCCTACAATGAGCAGTTCTTC. It yields the protein CASSLVALSSYNEQFF. Drawing the rest from reference TRBV7-2 and TRBJ2-1, the complete variable domain is GAGVSQSPSNKVTEKGKDVELRCDPISGHTALYWYRQSLGQGLEFLIYFQGNSAPDKSGLPSDRFSAERTGGSVSTLTIQRTQQEDSAVYLCASSLVALSSYNEQFFGPGTRLTVL.

The chain combines TRBV30 with TRBJ2-7; 11 positions match TRBD2. The germline CDR1 and CDR2 sequences are GTSNPN and SVGIG (reference sequence). Losses at the gene ends were 4 bases for V and 5 bases for J; bases not matched to a gene: 7. The CDR3 extends over 14 amino acids. The CDR3: CAWNLAGGLHEQYF. DNA for the CDR3: TGTGCCTGGAATTTAGCGGGAGGGCTTCACGAGCAGTACTTC. Looking up the rest from reference TRBV30 and TRBJ2-7 gives the full variable domain: SQTIHQWPATLVQPVGSPLSLECTVEGTSNPNLYWYRQAAGRGLQLLFYSVGIGQISSEVPQNLSASRPQDRQFILSSKKLLLSDSGFYLCAWNLAGGLHEQYFGPGTRLTVT.

This clone was recorded only once. The gene calls are TRBV9 and TRBJ2-7; TRBD2 agrees at 13 bases. Trimming took 6 bases from V and 6 from J; bases not matched to a gene: 6. Looked up from germline, CDR1 is SGDLS and CDR2 is YYNGEE. This CDR3 spans 14 amino acids. In DNA form, the CDR3 reads TGTGCCAGCAAACCGGGACTAGCGGGACGCGAGCAGTACTTC. Its translation: CASKPGLAGREQYF.

The chain has TRBV19 and TRBJ1-4; 8 nucleotides line up with TRBD1. V dropped 5 bases and J dropped 6; count of bases not matched to a gene: 8. This CDR3 is built from 15 residues. Looked up from germline, CDR1 is LNHDA and CDR2 is SQIVND (reference sequence). CDR3 sequence reads: CASSPRTGFDEKLFF. As DNA, the CDR3 is TGTGCCAGTAGTCCGCGGACAGGGTTTGATGAAAAACTGTTTTTT.

This clone has a single count. The chain combines TRBV7-9 with TRBJ2-7, with TRBD1 matching over 8 bases. Germline V CDR1 and CDR2: SEHNR, FQNEAQ (reference sequence). V lost 5 bases and J lost 3; bases outside the gene matches: 6. This CDR3 is 14 amino acids long. The CDR3 loop is CASSTSGTGYEQYF. The CDR3 region has the DNA TGTGCCAGCAGCACCTCCGGGACAGGCTACGAGCAGTACTTC. Supplemented by reference TRBV7-9 and TRBJ2-7, the full variable domain reads DTGVSQNPRHKITKRGQNVTFRCDPISEHNRLYWYRQTLGQGPEFLTYFQNEAQLEKSRLLSDRFSAERPKGSFSTLEIQRTEQGDSAMYLCASSTSGTGYEQYFGPGTRLTVT.

This chain uses TRBV27 with TRBJ1-6; no clear D gene. Trimming left V 4 bases short and J 7 bases short, with 11 bases between. This CDR3 contains 14 residues. Germline loops: CDR1 MNHEY, CDR2 SMNVEV (reference sequence). The CDR3, as DNA: TGTGCCAGCAGTTCTCAGGAGGTAAATTCACCCCTCCACTTT. This translates into CASSSQEVNSPLHF.

This clone was recorded once. The chain joins TRBV13 to TRBJ1-1; 11 bases agree with TRBD1. There are 17 residues in the CDR3. CDR1 PRHDT and CDR2 FYEKMQ come from the germline V gene (reference sequence). V was pared by 0 bases and J by 0 bases, with 3 bases of the junction left unmatched. DNA of the CDR3: TGTGCCAGCAGCTTAGGCGGACAGGGGGCCCTGAACACTGAAGCTTTCTTT. Translating gives CASSLGGQGALNTEAFF.

CDR3 DNA: TGTGCCAGCACCCCCCTGGCGGGAGAGGCCGGGGAGCTGTTTTTT. This encodes CASTPLAGEAGELFF. This chain uses TRBV7-9 with TRBJ2-2, with 7 bases that match TRBD2. Germline V CDR1 and CDR2: SEHNR, FQNEAQ (reference sequence). The length of the CDR3 is 15 residues. V trimming: 7 bases; J trimming: 6 bases; junction bases outside the gene matches: 11. Looking up the rest from reference TRBV7-9 and TRBJ2-2 gives the full variable domain: DTGVSQNPRHKITKRGQNVTFRCDPISEHNRLYWYRQTLGQGPEFLTYFQNEAQLEKSRLLSDRFSAERPKGSFSTLEIQRTEQGDSAMYLCASTPLAGEAGELFFGEGSRLTVL.

V gene TRBV5-4 combines with J gene TRBJ1-3; D not certain. Per germline, CDR1 SGHNT and CDR2 YYREEE (reference sequence). This CDR3 is built from 15 residues. The V gene lost 0 bases and the J gene lost 3 bases, with 10 bases spanning the gap. In DNA form, the CDR3 reads TGTGCCAGCAGCTTGGGAAGGGAGGGTGGAAACACCATATATTTT. Residues: CASSLGREGGNTIYF.

The CDR3 DNA is TGTGCCAGCAGCGTAGGACAGACGAACACTGAAGCTTTCTTT. It codes for CASSVGQTNTEAFF. The rearrangement uses TRBV9 and TRBJ1-1; possible D gene TRBD1, 5 bases. The germline gives CDR1 SGDLS, CDR2 YYNGEE. The V and J ends lost 0 bases and 1 base respectively, with 7 bases between them. This CDR3 comprises 14 residues.

V gene TRBV4-3 combines with J gene TRBJ2-1; 9 positions match TRBD2. From germline, CDR1 is LGHNA and CDR2 YSLEER. The CDR3 contains 15 residues. V gave up 0 bases and J gave up 4 bases; unmatched junction bases: 1. This CDR3 is CASSQEAGGYNEQFF. The CDR3 nucleotides read TGCGCCAGCAGCCAAGAAGCGGGAGGATACAATGAGCAGTTCTTC.

The V gene is TRBV6-1, the J gene TRBJ1-4; 10 nucleotides match TRBD1. The germline V gene encodes CDR1 MNHNS and CDR2 SASEGT. The CDR3 totals 14 residues. The ends lost 6 bases at V and 8 bases at J; junction bases unmatched: 6. The CDR3 region has the DNA TGTGCCAGCAGGGCGGGACAGGGGTCGGAAAAACTGTTTTTT. Its protein product is CASRAGQGSEKLFF.

The V and J genes are TRBV9 and TRBJ2-2; TRBD1 is a possible D gene (5 bases). V lost 3 bases, J lost 3 bases, and 12 bases lay in between. Germline-derived CDR1 and CDR2 are SGDLS and YYNGEE. The CDR3 sequence is 15 residues long. The CDR3 loop is CASSALDSYTGELFF. As DNA, the CDR3 is TGTGCCAGCAGCGCCTTAGACAGTTACACCGGGGAGCTGTTTTTT.

The rearrangement joins TRBV30 to TRBJ2-4; 8 bases are shared with TRBD2. The V segment lost 5 bases and the J segment 7 bases; nucleotides outside the gene matches: 10. Germline assignment: CDR1 GTSNPN and CDR2 SVGIG (reference sequence). There are 14 residues in the CDR3. In DNA, the CDR3 is TGTGCCTGGGGAGAGAAGGGCGGGGGGAACATTCAGTACTTC. Translation gives CAWGEKGGGNIQYF.

In nucleotides, the CDR3 is TGTGCCAGCAGCCCGCGGGGGAAAGCAGATACGCAGTATTTT. Amino acids: CASSPRGKADTQYF. The chain recombines TRBV9 with TRBJ2-3; 7 bases are shared with TRBD2. The germline CDR1 and CDR2 sequences are SGDLS and YYNGEE. The J segment lost 4 bases and the V segment lost 4 bases, leaving 6 bases of the junction unmatched. The CDR3 has 14 residues.

This chain uses TRBV5-4 with TRBJ2-2, with TRBD2 matching over 8 bases. The length of the CDR3 is 19 residues. The V segment lost 0 bases and the J segment 0 bases; nucleotides outside the gene matches: 10. The germline V gene encodes CDR1 SGHNT and CDR2 YYREEE (reference sequence). The CDR3 DNA follows: TGTGCCAGCAGCTTGGAGACACTAGCGGAGTGGACGAACACCGGGGAGCTGTTTTTT. Amino acid sequence: CASSLETLAEWTNTGELFF.

J is TRBJ1-1 and V is TRBV7-2; D gene ambiguous. Per germline, CDR1 SGHTA and CDR2 FQGNSA. The CDR3 extends over 14 amino acids. The V end lost 6 bases, the J end lost 5 bases, and 16 bases lay between the germline ends. The CDR3 reads CASSWALRATEAFF. CDR3 coding DNA: TGTGCCAGCAGTTGGGCTTTGAGGGCGACTGAAGCTTTCTTT.